Given below is one T cell receptor (beta chain) in context. Its antigen is not known. This sample is drawn from a study of cytomegalovirus exposure and HLA in healthy donors. Regarding the study as a whole: Relative to equally common others, HLA-associated TCR beta chains showed greater clonal expansion in a later analysis.

Researchers ran the PCR with 60 Vbeta and 13 Jbeta primers. The repertoire was sequenced with immunoSEQ multiplex PCR; TCRdb's copy has only in-frame clones and lacks some. Here the sample spans about 120,000 clones, 70% to 80% being singletons. The germline CDR1 and CDR2 sequences are LNHDA and SQIVND (reference sequence). The CDR3 spans 12 residues. Trimming took 7 bases from V and 5 from J, leaving 11 bases between them. The sample comprised PBMCs. The sequence was obtained from a woman in her forties in good health and CMV-seropositive. V gene TRBV19 combines with J gene TRBJ1-1; tentatively, D is TRBD1 (5 bases). The CDR3 region has the DNA TGTGCCAGTAAAACCGGGGGGACTGAAGCTTTCTTT. Its translation is CASKTGGTEAFF.